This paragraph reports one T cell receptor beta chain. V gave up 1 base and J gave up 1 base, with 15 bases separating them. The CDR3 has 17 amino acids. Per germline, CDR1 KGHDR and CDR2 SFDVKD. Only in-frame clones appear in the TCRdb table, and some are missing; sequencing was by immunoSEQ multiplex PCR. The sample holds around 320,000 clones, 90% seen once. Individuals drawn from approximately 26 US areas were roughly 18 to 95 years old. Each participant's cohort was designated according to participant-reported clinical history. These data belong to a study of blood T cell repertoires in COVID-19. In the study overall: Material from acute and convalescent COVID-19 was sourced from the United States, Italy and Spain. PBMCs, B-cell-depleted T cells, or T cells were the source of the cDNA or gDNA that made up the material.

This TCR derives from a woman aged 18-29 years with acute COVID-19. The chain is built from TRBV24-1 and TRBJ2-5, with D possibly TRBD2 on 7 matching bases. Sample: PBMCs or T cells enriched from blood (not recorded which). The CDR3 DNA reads TGTGCCACCAGTGATTTACAATTGGGAGGGGGCCAAGAGACCCAGTACTTC. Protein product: CATSDLQLGGGQETQYF.